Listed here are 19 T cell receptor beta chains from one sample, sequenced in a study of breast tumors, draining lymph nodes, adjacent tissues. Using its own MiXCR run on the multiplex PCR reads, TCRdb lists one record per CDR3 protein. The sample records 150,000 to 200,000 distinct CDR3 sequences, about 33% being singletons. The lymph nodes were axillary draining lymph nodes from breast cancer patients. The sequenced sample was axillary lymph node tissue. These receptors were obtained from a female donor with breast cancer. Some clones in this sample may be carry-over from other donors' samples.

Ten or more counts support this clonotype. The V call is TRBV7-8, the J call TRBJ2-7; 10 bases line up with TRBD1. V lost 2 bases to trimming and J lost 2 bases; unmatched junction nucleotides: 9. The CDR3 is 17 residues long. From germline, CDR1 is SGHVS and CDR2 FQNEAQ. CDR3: CASSLPRQGASTYEQYF. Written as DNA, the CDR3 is TGTGCCAGCAGCTTACCTAGACAGGGGGCGAGCACCTACGAGCAGTACTTC.

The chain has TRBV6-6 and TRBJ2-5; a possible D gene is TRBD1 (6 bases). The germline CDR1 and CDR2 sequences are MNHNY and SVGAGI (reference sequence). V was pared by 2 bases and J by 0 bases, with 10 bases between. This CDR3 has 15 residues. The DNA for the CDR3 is TGTGCCAGCAGTTACCCGACAGGTTACCAAGAGACCCAGTACTTC. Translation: CASSYPTGYQETQYF.

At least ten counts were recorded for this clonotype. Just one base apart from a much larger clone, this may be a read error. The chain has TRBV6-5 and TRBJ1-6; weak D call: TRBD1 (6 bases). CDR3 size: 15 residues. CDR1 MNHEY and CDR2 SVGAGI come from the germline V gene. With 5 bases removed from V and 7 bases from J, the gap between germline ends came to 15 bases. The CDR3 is CASSLLTGGNSPLHF. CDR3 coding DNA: TGTGCCAGCAGTCTTCTGACAGGAGGGAATTCACCCCTCCACTTT.

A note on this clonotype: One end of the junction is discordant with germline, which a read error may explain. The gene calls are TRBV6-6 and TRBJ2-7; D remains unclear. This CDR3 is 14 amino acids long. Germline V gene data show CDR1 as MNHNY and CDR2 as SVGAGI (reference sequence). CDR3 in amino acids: CASALPGPSYEQCF. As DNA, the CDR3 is TGTGCCAGCGCTCTCCCCGGACCTTCCTACGAGCAGTGCTTC.

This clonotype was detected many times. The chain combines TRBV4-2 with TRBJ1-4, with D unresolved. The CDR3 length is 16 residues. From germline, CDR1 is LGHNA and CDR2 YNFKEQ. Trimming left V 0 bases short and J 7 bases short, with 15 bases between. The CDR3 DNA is TGTGCCAGCAGCCAAGATTGGGCAGGATCGGGTGAAAAACTGTTTTTT. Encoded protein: CASSQDWAGSGEKLFF.

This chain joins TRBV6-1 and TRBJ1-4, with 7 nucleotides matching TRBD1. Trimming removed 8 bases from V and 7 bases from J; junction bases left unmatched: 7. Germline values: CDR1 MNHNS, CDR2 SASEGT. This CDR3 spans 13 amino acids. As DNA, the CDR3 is TGTGCCAGCGGTAACAGACAGGGTGAAAAACTGTTTTTT. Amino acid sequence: CASGNRQGEKLFF.

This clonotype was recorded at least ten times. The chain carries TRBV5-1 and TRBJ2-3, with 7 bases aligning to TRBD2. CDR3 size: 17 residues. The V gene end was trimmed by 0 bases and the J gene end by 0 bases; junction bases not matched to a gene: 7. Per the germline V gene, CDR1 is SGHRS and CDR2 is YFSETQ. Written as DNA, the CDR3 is TGCGCCAGCAGCTTGGCTTATGCGGGGGTTAGCACAGATACGCAGTATTTT. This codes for CASSLAYAGVSTDTQYF.

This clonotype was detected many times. DNA of the CDR3: TGTGCCAGCAGCTCTAGCGGGCCCTTGAGGAATGAGCAGTTCTTC. Amino acid sequence: CASSSSGPLRNEQFF. This chain connects TRBV5-4 to TRBJ2-1; 8 positions match TRBD2. This CDR3 contains 15 residues. With 3 bases clipped from V and 7 bases from J, the junction kept 9 bases outside the gene matches. Germline CDR1 reads SGHNT; CDR2 reads YYREEE (reference sequence).

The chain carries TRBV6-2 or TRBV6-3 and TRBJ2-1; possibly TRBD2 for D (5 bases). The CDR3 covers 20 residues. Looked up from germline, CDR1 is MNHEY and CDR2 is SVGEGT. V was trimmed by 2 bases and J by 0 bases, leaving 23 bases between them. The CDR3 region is CASSYPTGFGSASSYNEQFF. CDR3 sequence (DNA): TGTGCCAGCAGTTACCCAACTGGTTTTGGTAGCGCGAGCTCCTACAATGAGCAGTTCTTC.

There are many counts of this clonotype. The CDR3 sequence is CASSPAVAGGETQYF. DNA of the CDR3: TGTGCCAGCTCACCGGCGGTAGCGGGTGGGGAGACCCAGTACTTC. This chain connects TRBV18 to TRBJ2-5, with TRBD2 matching 7 bases. The trim removed 3 bases at V and 5 bases at J, leaving 9 bases unmatched. CDR1 and CDR2 from the germline V gene are KGHSH and LQKENI. The CDR3 totals 15 residues.

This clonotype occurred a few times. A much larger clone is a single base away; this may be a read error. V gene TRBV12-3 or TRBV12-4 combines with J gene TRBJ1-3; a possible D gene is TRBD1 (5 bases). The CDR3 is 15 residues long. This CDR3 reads CASSSQETSGNTTYF. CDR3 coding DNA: TGTGCCAGCAGCTCACAGGAGACCTCTGGAAACACCACATATTTT.

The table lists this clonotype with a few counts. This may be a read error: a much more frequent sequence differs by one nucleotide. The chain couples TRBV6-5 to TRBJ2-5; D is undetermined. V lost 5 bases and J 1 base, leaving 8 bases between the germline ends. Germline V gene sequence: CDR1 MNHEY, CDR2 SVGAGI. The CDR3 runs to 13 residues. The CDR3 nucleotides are TGTGCCAGCAGTCACACTGTCCAAGAGACCCAGTACTTC. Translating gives CASSHTVQETQYF.

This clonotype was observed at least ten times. The CDR3 DNA reads TGTGCCAGCAGTGAAGCACGACCGCCCATGGTTAATACGCAGTATTTT. This gives the protein CASSEARPPMVNTQYF. This chain links TRBV6-1 with TRBJ2-3; no clear D. V lost 0 bases and J lost 7, with 17 bases in between. The CDR3 totals 16 residues. Germline values: CDR1 MNHNS, CDR2 SASEGT.

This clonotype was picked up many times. CDR3 DNA sequence: TGTGCCAGCAGCCAATTTGTACCGACTAGCGGGACCTACAATGAGCAGTTCTTC. This gives the protein CASSQFVPTSGTYNEQFF. The genes are TRBV4-2 and TRBJ2-1, with 11 bases that match TRBD2. The CDR3 contains 18 residues. V was clipped by 2 bases and J by 2 bases; unmatched bases: 8. The V gene's germline CDR1 is LGHNA and CDR2 YNFKEQ.

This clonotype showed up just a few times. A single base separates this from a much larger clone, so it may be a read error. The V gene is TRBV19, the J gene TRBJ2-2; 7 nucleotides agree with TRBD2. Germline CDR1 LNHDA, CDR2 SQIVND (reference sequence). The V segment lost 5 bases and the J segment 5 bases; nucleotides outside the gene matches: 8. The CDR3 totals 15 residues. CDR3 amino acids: CASSPSEGGTGELFF. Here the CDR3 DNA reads TGTGCCAGTAGTCCATCGGAGGGAGGGACCGGGGAGCTGTTTTTT.

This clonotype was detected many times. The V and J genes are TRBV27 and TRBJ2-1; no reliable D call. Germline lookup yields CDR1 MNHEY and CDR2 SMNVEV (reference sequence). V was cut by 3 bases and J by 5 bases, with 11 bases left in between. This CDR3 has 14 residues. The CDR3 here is CASSFTGWNNEQFF. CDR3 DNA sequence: TGTGCCAGCAGTTTTACCGGTTGGAACAATGAGCAGTTCTTC.

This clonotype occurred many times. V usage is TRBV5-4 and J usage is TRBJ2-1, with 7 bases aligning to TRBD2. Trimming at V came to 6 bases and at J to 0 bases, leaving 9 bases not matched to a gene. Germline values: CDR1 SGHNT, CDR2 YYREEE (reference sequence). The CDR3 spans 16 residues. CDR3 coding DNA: TGTGCCAGCAAATTTGGAGGGAGGGCCTCCTACAATGAGCAGTTCTTC. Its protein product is CASKFGGRASYNEQFF.

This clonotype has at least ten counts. The CDR3 reads CASSGTGETQYF. The CDR3 bases are TGTGCCAGCAGTGGAACAGGAGAGACCCAGTACTTC. The chain combines TRBV3-1 with TRBJ2-5; maybe TRBD1 (5 bases). The germline V gene has CDR1 LGHDT and CDR2 YNNKEL (reference sequence). Trimming stripped 6 bases from V and 4 bases from J, with 9 bases between. The CDR3 runs to 12 residues.

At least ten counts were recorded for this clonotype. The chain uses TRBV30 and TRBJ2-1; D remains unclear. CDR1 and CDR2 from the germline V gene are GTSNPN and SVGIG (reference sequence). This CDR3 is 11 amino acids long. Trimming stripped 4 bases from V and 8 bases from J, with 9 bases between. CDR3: CAWTSLYEQFF. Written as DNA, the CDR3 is TGTGCCTGGACCTCCCTGTATGAGCAGTTCTTC.